Listed below are T cell receptor beta chains from one sample, sequenced in a study of cytomegalovirus exposure and HLA in healthy donors. The method was immunoSEQ multiplex PCR; TCRdb's version includes in-frame clones alone and lacks a portion of them. The data show some 170,000 clones, with about 83% seen just once and 1.4% held by the top ten. The sample taken for sequencing was PBMCs. The receptors originated from a woman aged 25 to 39 in good health and CMV-seronegative. The CDR3 runs from the conserved cysteine through the conserved F or W. The D gene is left open where the match is weak.

TRBJ1-6	TRBV19	NA	CASSIKGPNSPLHF	TGTGCCAGTAGTATAAAGGGGCCGAATTCACCCCTCCACTTT
TRBJ1-2	TRBV19	NA	CASSPLGAVTNYGYTF	TGTGCCAGTAGTCCCCTGGGCGCTGTGACTAACTATGGCTACACCTTC
TRBJ1-1	TRBV7-6	NA	CASSPTGGDTEAFF	TGTGCCAGCAGCCCAACTGGGGGGGACACTGAAGCTTTCTTT
TRBJ2-4	TRBV30	TRBD1	CAWSRDRLAKNIQYF	TGTGCCTGGAGTCGGGACAGGTTAGCCAAAAACATTCAGTACTTC
TRBJ2-7	TRBV10-3	TRBD2	CAISESLAGEQYF	TGTGCCATCAGTGAGTCCTTAGCGGGAGAGCAGTACTTC
TRBJ1-1	TRBV5-4	NA	CASSGRQELRGTEAFF	TGTGCCAGCAGCGGACGACAGGAACTTAGGGGCACTGAAGCTTTCTTT
TRBJ2-1	TRBV27	TRBD1	CASRQGAWNEQFF	TGTGCCAGCAGACAGGGGGCATGGAATGAGCAGTTCTTC
TRBJ1-3	TRBV6-5	NA	CASSRGGFSGNTIYF	TGTGCCAGCAGCCGCGGAGGTTTCTCTGGAAACACCATATATTTT
TRBJ2-5	TRBV10-1	NA	CASSESAGRQETQYF	TGCGCCAGCAGTGAGTCGGCGGGGCGGCAAGAGACCCAGTACTTC
TRBJ2-7	TRBV5-1	TRBD2	CASSQRGAPYEQYF	TGCGCCAGCAGTCAGCGGGGGGCTCCCTACGAGCAGTACTTC
TRBJ2-5	TRBV5-1	TRBD1	CASSDRGGETQYF	TGCGCCAGCTCGGACAGGGGCGGGGAGACCCAGTACTTC
TRBJ2-5	TRBV6-5	NA	CASSYGPETQYF	TGTGCCAGCAGTTACGGGCCCGAGACCCAGTACTTC
TRBJ2-5	TRBV6-5	NA	CASSYLGTSQGTQYF	TGTGCCAGCAGTTACTTAGGGACTTCCCAAGGGACCCAGTACTTC
TRBJ2-5	TRBV7-9	NA	CASSLGVSVETQYF	TGTGCCAGCAGCTTAGGGGTCAGCGTAGAGACCCAGTACTTC